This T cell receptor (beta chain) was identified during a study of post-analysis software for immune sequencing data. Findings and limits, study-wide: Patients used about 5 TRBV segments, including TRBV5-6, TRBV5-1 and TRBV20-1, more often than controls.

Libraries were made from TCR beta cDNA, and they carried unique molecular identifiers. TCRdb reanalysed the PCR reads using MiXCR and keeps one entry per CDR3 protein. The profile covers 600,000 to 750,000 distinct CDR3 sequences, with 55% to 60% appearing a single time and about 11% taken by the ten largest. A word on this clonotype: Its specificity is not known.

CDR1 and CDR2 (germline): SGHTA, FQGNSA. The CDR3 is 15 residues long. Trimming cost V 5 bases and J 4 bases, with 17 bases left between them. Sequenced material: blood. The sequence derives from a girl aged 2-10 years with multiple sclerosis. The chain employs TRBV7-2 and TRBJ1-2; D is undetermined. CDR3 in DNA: TGTGCCAGCAGCCTATCATTGGGGAACATCTATGGCTACACCTTC. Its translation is CASSLSLGNIYGYTF.